This TCR beta chain was documented in a study of cytomegalovirus exposure and HLA in healthy donors (dated by TCRdb to between 2016 and 2019). About the full investigation: According to a later analysis, one platform produced both the roughly 110 validation repertoires and the 620 or so repertoires of the first cohort. A separate validation cohort of over a hundred different subjects was used in addition to the 666-subject first cohort. The study aimed to test whether cataloging public T cell receptors could reveal signatures of past pathogen exposure. To predict cytomegalovirus infection status, the study brought together high-throughput TCR immunosequencing, statistical association of individual TCRs with disease status, and machine learning.

With respect to this clone: The antigen it recognizes is unknown. Within one base of it there is no much larger clone, and no base qualities were kept.

Donors formed part of the validation cohort, which comprised 120 subjects and was distinct from the first cohort of under 850 subjects. Study-level results and caveats: In vitro tests confirmed that a few of the cytomegalovirus-associated TCR beta chains recognize cytomegalovirus antigens. It was suggested by the authors that the approach could potentially be generalized to other disease states and immunological phenotypes. A later analysis found that TCRs clustered in the first cohort also tended to co-occur in the roughly 120 validation repertoires, with approximately 95% of cluster scores above 0. The study listed 164 TCR beta chains as associated with cytomegalovirus. While some public TCRs were present in many individuals, most TCR sequences turned up only very rarely across donors. The classifier was reported to diagnose cytomegalovirus status with high specificity and sensitivity in both the original cohort and the validation cohort. The validation cohort had no HLA typing available for a later analysis, so co-occurrence within that cohort was assessed over all 120 or so repertoires.

The library came from the immunoSEQ multiplex PCR assay. The published analysis was carried out like this. To diagnose cytomegalovirus status from the catalog of TCR beta chain sequences, a statistical classification framework was built. Not all clones reach the TCRdb copy of this immuneACCESS table, which keeps in-frame sequences only. Checked studies attribute under half of the gap to unresolved V genes and leave the rest unexplained. The DNA gave D and trimming, while V, J and clone size come from that table. The sample table contains approximately 200,000 clones; only one count was recorded for approximately 82% of them. The ten largest clones capture 13% of the sample. Per the germline V gene, SNHLY is the CDR1 and FYNNEI is the CDR2. The CDR3 sequence holds 11 residues, the cysteine and phenylalanine included. Only the CDR3 DNA is retained, 33 bases long and in frame from the first base. V is clipped by 5 bases and J by 5 bases, and the sequence between their germline boundaries is 7 bases long.

The TCR sequence derives from a woman aged 25-40 years in good health and CMV-seropositive. Sequencing used PBMCs. This sequence uses TRBV2 and TRBJ2-7; the D gene identity is not certain. The CDR3 protein is CASSLGHEQYF. In nucleotides, the sequence is TGTGCCAGCAGTCTAGGCCACGAGCAGTACTTC.